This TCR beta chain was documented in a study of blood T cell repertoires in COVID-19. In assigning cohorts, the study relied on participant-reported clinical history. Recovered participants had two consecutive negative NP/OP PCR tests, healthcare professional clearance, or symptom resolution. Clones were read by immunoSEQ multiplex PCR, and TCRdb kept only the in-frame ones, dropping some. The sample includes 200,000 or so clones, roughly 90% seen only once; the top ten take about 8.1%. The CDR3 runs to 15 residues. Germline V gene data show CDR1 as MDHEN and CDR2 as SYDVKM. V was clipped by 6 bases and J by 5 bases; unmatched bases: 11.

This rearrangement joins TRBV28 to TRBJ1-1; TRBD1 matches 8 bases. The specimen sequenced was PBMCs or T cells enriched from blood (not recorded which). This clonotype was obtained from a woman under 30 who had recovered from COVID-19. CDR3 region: CASRPLGQGGTEAFF. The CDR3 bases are TGTGCCAGCAGACCACTCGGACAGGGCGGGACTGAAGCTTTCTTT.